One and the same sample provided the 32 T cell receptor beta chains below, sequenced in a study of shared clonotypes between healthy human individuals. The protocol was immunoSEQ multiplex PCR, while the TCRdb copy is restricted to in-frame clones and leaves out a portion. The sample carries millions of clones, about 94% recorded once. In the naive CD8 group, cells lacked CD45RO and were positively selected for CCR7, so terminally differentiated effector memory CD45RA+ cells were left out. Sequenced material: naive CD8+ T cells sorted from blood. The receptors originated from a man between 18 and 29 years old in good health.

Here the CDR3 reads CASSATGTLQETQYF. CDR3 bases: TGTGCCAGCAGCGCAACCGGGACCCTGCAAGAGACCCAGTACTTC. This chain links TRBV5-6 with TRBJ2-5; D may match TRBD1 or TRBD2 (5 bases each). V was pared by 4 bases and J by 2 bases, with 15 bases between. Germline loops: CDR1 SGHDT, CDR2 YYEEEE. This CDR3 has 15 amino acids. The full variable domain, in which reference TRBV5-6 and TRBJ2-5 provide the parts outside the CDR3, is DAGVTQSPTHLIKTRGQQVTLRCSPKSGHDTVSWYQQALGQGPQFIFQYYEEEERQRGNFPDRFSGHQFPNYSSELNVNALLLGDSALYLCASSATGTLQETQYFGPGTRLLVL.

On this clone: The limits of the CDR3 on the DNA are not certain, so only TCRdb's listed CDR3 is given. This chain uses TRBV28 with TRBJ1-5; the table's D call TRBD1 went unverified against the DNA. Germline V gene sequence: CDR1 MDHEN, CDR2 SYDVKM. The CDR3 length is 12 residues, termini included. The CDR3 protein is CASSFGEGAQHF.

CDR3 in amino acids: CASSAASSAIQETQYF. In nucleotides, the CDR3 is TGTGCCAGCAGCGCCGCCAGTAGCGCCATACAAGAGACCCAGTACTTC. The V call is TRBV28, the J call TRBJ2-5; tentatively, D is TRBD2 (5 bases). V was cut by 6 bases and J by 2 bases, with 19 bases left in between. CDR1 and CDR2 (germline): MDHEN, SYDVKM. The CDR3 is 16 amino acids.

This clone has only one observation. CDR3 sequence: CASSTGGSGYTF. The CDR3 DNA follows: TGCGCCAGCAGCACAGGTGGATCTGGCTACACCTTC. This sequence joins TRBV4-3 and TRBJ1-2; D might be TRBD1 (5 bases). Germline CDR1 is LGHNA and CDR2 is YSLEER. V was cut by 5 bases and J by 7 bases, with 11 bases left in between. The CDR3 has 12 amino acids.

This rearrangement joins TRBV7-9 to TRBJ2-1; 9 nucleotides match TRBD2. The CDR3 has 15 residues. CDR1 is SEHNR, CDR2 FQNEAQ, per germline (reference sequence). V trimming: 6 bases; J trimming: 2 bases; junction bases outside the gene matches: 5. Here the CDR3 reads CASSIAGAAYNEQFF. In DNA form, the CDR3 reads TGTGCCAGCAGTATAGCGGGGGCCGCCTACAATGAGCAGTTCTTC.

The V gene is TRBV7-5, the J gene TRBJ2-7; TRBD1 is the table's D call and was not checked against the DNA. TRBV7-5 is a pseudogene locus. CDR3 size: 16 residues. The CDR3 DNA reads as TGTGCCAGAAGCGTCATCCGGGACAGGCCATCCTACGAGCAGTACTTC. Amino acids: CARSVIRDRPSYEQYF.

As for this clone: At the DNA level, this CDR3 is encoded by other sequences in the same sample as well. The chain joins TRBV9 to TRBJ2-7; 7 bases match TRBD1. The CDR3 is 14 amino acids. CDR1 and CDR2 (germline): SGDLS, YYNGEE. With V trimmed by 3 bases and J by 0 bases, 3 bases remained unmatched. CDR3 sequence (DNA): TGTGCCAGCAGCGCCGGGACAGACTCCTACGAGCAGTACTTC. This gives the protein CASSAGTDSYEQYF.

This clone was seen a single time. This rearrangement joins TRBV6-5 to TRBJ2-1; possible D gene TRBD1, 6 bases. V lost 5 bases, J lost 8 bases, and 13 bases lay in between. This CDR3 comprises 13 residues. Looked up from germline, CDR1 is MNHEY and CDR2 is SVGAGI. The CDR3 DNA follows: TGTGCCAGCAGTGACACAGGGTTCGATGAGCAGTTCTTC. Translated, it gives CASSDTGFDEQFF.

This chain links TRBV4-1 with TRBJ2-7; maybe TRBD1 (5 bases). V gave up 5 bases and J gave up 2 bases, with 10 bases separating them. CDR1 and CDR2 (germline): MGHRA, YSYEKL. This CDR3 has 13 residues. The CDR3 nucleotides read TGCGCCAGCAGCGCGACAGAAGCCTACGAGCAGTACTTC. This translates into CASSATEAYEQYF.

The J gene is TRBJ2-7, the V gene TRBV6-5; TRBD1 or TRBD2 may be the D gene (6 bases each). The CDR3 is made up of 14 amino acids. Trimming pared 0 bases from V and 5 bases from J, leaving 11 bases between. The germline CDR1 and CDR2 sequences are MNHEY and SVGAGI. CDR3 protein: CASSYSGGLNEQYF. The CDR3 region has the DNA TGTGCCAGCAGTTACTCTGGGGGGCTGAACGAGCAGTACTTC.

The V and J genes are TRBV9 and TRBJ2-3, with D perhaps matching TRBD2 (6 bases). Trimming took 3 bases from V and 6 from J, leaving 14 bases between them. The length of the CDR3 is 14 residues. Per germline, CDR1 SGDLS and CDR2 YYNGEE. CDR3 amino acids: CASSDGAGGDTQYF. CDR3 nucleotides: TGTGCCAGCAGCGACGGAGCGGGCGGCGATACGCAGTATTTT.

The rearrangement joins TRBV6-5 to TRBJ1-1; TRBD1 is a possible D gene (5 bases). V dropped 2 bases and J dropped 1 base, with 14 bases sitting between them. The CDR3 runs to 16 residues. Germline V CDR1 and CDR2: MNHEY, SVGAGI. The CDR3 spells CASSYLNYGANTEAFF. Here the CDR3 DNA reads TGTGCCAGCAGTTACCTAAATTACGGGGCGAACACTGAAGCTTTCTTT.

The chain uses TRBV15 and TRBJ2-7; no definite D call. The CDR3 extends over 14 amino acids. V dropped 3 bases and J dropped 1 base, with 10 bases sitting between them. Per germline, CDR1 LNHNV and CDR2 YYDKDF (reference sequence). As DNA, the CDR3 is TGTGCCACCAGCAGCCGACTTCTATCCTACGAGCAGTACTTC. Translated, it gives CATSSRLLSYEQYF.

The chain combines TRBV28 with TRBJ1-2; 7 bases are a match to TRBD1. With 6 bases clipped from V and 2 bases from J, the junction kept 3 bases outside the gene matches. In germline, CDR1 is MDHEN, CDR2 SYDVKM. This CDR3 has 13 amino acids. The CDR3 is CASRETGNYGYTF. The CDR3 coding sequence is TGTGCCAGCAGAGAGACAGGGAACTATGGCTACACCTTC.

The J gene is TRBJ2-7, the V gene TRBV5-4; 9 bases are a match to TRBD1. The V gene's germline CDR1 is SGHNT and CDR2 YYREEE (reference sequence). Trimming at V came to 4 bases and at J to 2 bases, leaving 10 bases not matched to a gene. This CDR3 spans 16 amino acids. The CDR3 spells CASSAGGTGTPYEQYF. The CDR3 DNA is TGTGCCAGCAGCGCAGGTGGGACAGGGACACCCTACGAGCAGTACTTC.

Details on this clone: At the DNA level, this CDR3 is encoded by other sequences in the same sample as well. The V and J genes are TRBV9 and TRBJ2-7, with D perhaps TRBD1 or TRBD2 (5 bases each). V shed 3 bases and J shed 3 bases, with 13 bases lying between them. Looked up from germline, CDR1 is SGDLS and CDR2 is YYNGEE. The CDR3 loop spans 14 amino acids. The CDR3 region has the DNA TGTGCCAGCAGCGAGGGGACCGGGGACTACGAGCAGTACTTC. Translating gives CASSEGTGDYEQYF.

This CDR3 reads CASSTGTGRDNEKLFF. As DNA, the CDR3 is TGTGCCAGCAGTACCGGGACAGGGAGAGATAATGAAAAACTGTTTTTT. The rearrangement joins TRBV28 to TRBJ1-4, with TRBD1 matching over 9 bases. Looked up from germline, CDR1 is MDHEN and CDR2 is SYDVKM. The junction had 8 bases not matched to a gene; V was cut back by 5 bases and J by 4 bases. The CDR3 totals 16 residues.

The rearrangement joins TRBV9 to TRBJ2-7, with D perhaps matching TRBD1 or TRBD2 (5 bases each). V lost 0 bases and J lost 2, with 12 bases in between. Germline V gene sequence: CDR1 SGDLS, CDR2 YYNGEE. This CDR3 has 15 amino acids. The CDR3 bases are TGTGCCAGCAGCGTAGCTCTGACGGGGCCCTACGAGCAGTACTTC. It codes for CASSVALTGPYEQYF.

This rearrangement joins TRBV28 to TRBJ2-2; 10 positions agree with TRBD2. The CDR3 loop spans 17 amino acids. The junction had 1 base not matched to a gene; V was cut back by 0 bases and J by 0 bases. CDR1 and CDR2 (germline): MDHEN, SYDVKM. CDR3 sequence reads: CASSLWTSGSNTGELFF. In DNA form, the CDR3 reads TGTGCCAGCAGTTTATGGACTAGCGGGTCGAACACCGGGGAGCTGTTTTTT. The entire variable domain, with the rest obtained from reference TRBV28 and TRBJ2-2, is as follows: DVKVTQSSRYLVKRTGEKVFLECVQDMDHENMFWYRQDPGLGLRLIYFSYDVKMKEKGDIPEGYSVSREKKERFSLILESASTNQTSMYLCASSLWTSGSNTGELFFGEGSRLTVL.

This sequence joins TRBV5-4 and TRBJ1-2; D remains unclear. With 2 bases removed from V and 2 bases from J, the gap between germline ends came to 13 bases. Germline loops: CDR1 SGHNT, CDR2 YYREEE (reference sequence). CDR3 length: 15 amino acids. The CDR3 protein is CASSFMGGPNYGYTF. The CDR3 nucleotides read TGTGCCAGCAGCTTCATGGGCGGCCCCAACTATGGCTACACCTTC.

This chain joins TRBV9 and TRBJ2-3; D might be TRBD1 or TRBD2, each matching 5 bases. With 0 bases removed from V and 6 bases from J, the gap between germline ends came to 11 bases. This CDR3 is 14 amino acids long. Germline V gene lookup returns CDR1 SGDLS and CDR2 YYNGEE. DNA of the CDR3: TGTGCCAGCAGCGTAGGAGGGGAGCCGGATACGCAGTATTTT. This gives the protein CASSVGGEPDTQYF.

This sequence joins TRBV7-8 and TRBJ2-2; 7 bases are shared with TRBD1. With V trimmed by 4 bases and J by 0 bases, 5 bases remained unmatched. Per the germline V gene, CDR1 is SGHVS and CDR2 is FQNEAQ. The CDR3 is 16 amino acids. CDR3 region: CASSSGQTPNTGELFF. The CDR3 DNA reads as TGTGCCAGCAGCTCGGGACAGACGCCGAACACCGGGGAGCTGTTTTTT.

V usage is TRBV7-9 and J usage is TRBJ2-1; 9 bases map to TRBD2. Germline CDR1 SEHNR, CDR2 FQNEAQ (reference sequence). The CDR3 runs 19 residues. Losses at the gene ends were 2 bases for V and 0 bases for J; bases not matched to a gene: 11. The CDR3, as DNA: TGTGCCAGCAGCTTAACGGATGTTAGCGGGGGCCTCTCCTACAATGAGCAGTTCTTC. This codes for CASSLTDVSGGLSYNEQFF.

V is TRBV4-1 and J is TRBJ2-1, with TRBD1 identical over 7 bases. CDR1 MGHRA and CDR2 YSYEKL come from the germline V gene. The V gene end was trimmed by 3 bases and the J gene end by 1 base; junction bases not matched to a gene: 9. The CDR3 loop spans 17 amino acids. The CDR3 sequence: CASSQTGIKGSYNEQFF. The CDR3 region has the DNA TGCGCCAGCAGCCAGACAGGGATAAAGGGTTCCTACAATGAGCAGTTCTTC.

Comment on this clone: The sample carries other DNA sequences with the same CDR3. The gene calls are TRBV6-5 and TRBJ2-3; 12 bases are shared with TRBD2. The CDR3 has 15 residues. V was pared by 6 bases and J by 3 bases, with 4 bases of the junction left unmatched. The V gene's germline CDR1 is MNHEY and CDR2 SVGAGI. This chain's CDR3 is CASSPTSGRTDTQYF. The CDR3 nucleotides are TGTGCCAGCAGCCCCACTAGCGGGAGGACAGATACGCAGTATTTT.

This chain connects TRBV21-1 to TRBJ2-7; the DNA was not used to check the table's D call, TRBD1. TRBV21-1 is an annotated pseudogene. CDR3 length: 13 amino acids. CDR3 in DNA: TGTGCCAGCAGCAAACCACAGGGATACGAGCAGTACTTC. It specifies CASSKPQGYEQYF.

This clone was detected only once. This chain joins TRBV7-9 and TRBJ1-4; D is unresolved. The germline V gene encodes CDR1 SEHNR and CDR2 FQNEAQ (reference sequence). This CDR3 contains 12 residues. V lost 5 bases and J lost 4, with 5 bases in between. In DNA, the CDR3 is TGTGCCAGCAGCCGCAGTAATGAAAAACTGTTTTTT. It specifies CASSRSNEKLFF.

Turning to this clone: The same CDR3 is also encoded by other DNA sequences in this sample. The chain has TRBV5-4 and TRBJ2-7, with D uncertain. Germline V CDR1 and CDR2: SGHNT, YYREEE (reference sequence). V lost 2 bases and J lost 4, with 7 bases in between. This CDR3 has 12 residues. The CDR3 is CASSLDKYEQYF. CDR3 sequence (DNA): TGTGCCAGCAGCTTAGACAAGTACGAGCAGTACTTC.

This clone has only one observation. V is TRBV29-1 and J is TRBJ1-2; D call uncertain. Germline V CDR1 and CDR2: SQVTM, ANQGSEA. The CDR3 consists of 14 residues. The ends were cut back, 3 bases at V and 5 bases at J, with 16 bases in the middle. Here the CDR3 DNA reads TGCAGCGTTGAGGTCGCGGACCGGCTATATGGCTACACCTTC. Its protein is CSVEVADRLYGYTF.

The V and J genes are TRBV27 and TRBJ2-1; D gene unclear. This CDR3 region has 14 residues. From germline, CDR1 is MNHEY and CDR2 SMNVEV (reference sequence). The germline V and J ends were trimmed by 5 bases and 8 bases, with 16 bases remaining between them. The CDR3 region has the DNA TGTGCCAGCAGTCTCTCCTCTCCGTACGATGAGCAGTTCTTC. Translated: CASSLSSPYDEQFF.

The rearrangement joins TRBV11-3 to TRBJ2-7, with TRBD1 matching 8 bases. This CDR3 has 13 residues. V lost 1 base to trimming and J lost 6 bases; unmatched junction nucleotides: 2. Germline values: CDR1 SGHNT, CDR2 YENEEA. CDR3 loop: CASSLGGTGEQYF. CDR3 DNA sequence: TGTGCCAGCAGCTTAGGTGGGACAGGCGAGCAGTACTTC.

The V call is TRBV7-9, the J call TRBJ2-4; a weak D match, TRBD1 (5 bases). Germline V lookup: CDR1 SEHNR, CDR2 FQNEAQ (reference sequence). V shed 4 bases and J shed 0 bases, with 13 bases lying between them. This CDR3 is built from 16 residues. The CDR3: CASSSSSGLAKNIQYF. Written as DNA, the CDR3 is TGTGCCAGCAGCTCCTCCTCAGGGCTAGCCAAAAACATTCAGTACTTC.